A single sample gave rise to the 28 T cell receptor beta chains below, sequenced in a study of human T cells and chemical hapten exposure. The time point was: healthy volunteer bleed at 2 weeks. Unfractionated whole blood yielded total RNA. TCRdb re-derived calls from the RACE reads in MiXCR, one entry per CDR3 protein. The data hold about 28,000 distinct CDR3 sequences, with around 7.4% observed a single time. The sequencing sample was made of whole blood. Source of these receptors: a human donor in good health. Some clones in this sample may be carry-over from other donors' samples.

This clonotype turned up a few times. The rearrangement joins TRBV6-5 to TRBJ1-5; 7 bases are shared with TRBD1. Germline trimming cut 2 bases from V and 8 bases from J; bases unmatched to any gene: 3. The germline CDR1 and CDR2 sequences are MNHEY and SVGAGI. This CDR3 contains 13 residues. CDR3 protein: CASSYGRGEPQHF. In DNA, the CDR3 is TGTGCCAGCAGTTACGGCAGGGGGGAGCCCCAGCATTTT.

The table lists this clonotype with a few counts. V gene TRBV11-2 combines with J gene TRBJ1-1; the D is unclear. The CDR3 spans 16 residues. The germline V gene has CDR1 SGHAT and CDR2 FQNNGV. V was cut by 7 bases and J by 0 bases, with 18 bases left in between. CDR3 amino acids: CASTPRMIGMNTEAFF. As DNA, the CDR3 is TGTGCCAGCACCCCCCGAATGATAGGCATGAACACTGAAGCTTTCTTT.

The V gene is TRBV7-9, the J gene TRBJ2-3, with D tentatively TRBD2 (5 bases). The germline V gene has CDR1 SEHNR and CDR2 FQNEAQ (reference sequence). V was shortened by 5 bases and J by 2 bases, with 11 bases between the two germline ends. CDR3 size: 14 residues. CDR3 DNA: TGTGCCAGCAGCCGGACGGGGTACACAGATACGCAGTATTTT. Its translation: CASSRTGYTDTQYF.

This clonotype was seen at least ten times. This chain uses TRBV20-1 with TRBJ2-1; 9 nucleotides align to TRBD1. After removal of 7 bases from V and 5 bases from J, the junction contained 6 bases not matched to a gene. Germline CDR1 DFQATT, CDR2 SNEGSKA (reference sequence). This CDR3 has 13 amino acids. DNA of the CDR3: TGCAGTGTTCCGGGACAGGGAAACAATGAGCAGTTCTTC. Translating gives CSVPGQGNNEQFF.

The chain carries TRBV6-6 and TRBJ1-1; tentative D call: TRBD1 (5 bases). Trimming removed 6 bases at V and 4 bases at J, with 15 bases between. CDR1 is MNHNY, CDR2 SVGAGI, per germline (reference sequence). The CDR3 loop spans 14 amino acids. CDR3 in DNA: TGTGCCAGCAGGAAGGGGATATCGGCCACTGAAGCTTTCTTT. Amino acid sequence: CASRKGISATEAFF.

This clonotype was counted a few times. This chain connects TRBV28 to TRBJ2-7; 8 bases match TRBD1. The germline V gene encodes CDR1 MDHEN and CDR2 SYDVKM. This CDR3 is built from 14 residues. Losses at the gene ends were 6 bases for V and 5 bases for J; bases not matched to a gene: 9. CDR3 DNA: TGTGCCAGCAGCCCGACAGGGGATCCCGACGAGCAGTACTTC. This translates into CASSPTGDPDEQYF.

At least ten counts were recorded for this clonotype. This rearrangement joins TRBV20-1 to TRBJ2-7, with D perhaps assigned TRBD1 or TRBD2 (5 bases each). Trimming took 6 bases from V and 0 from J, leaving 15 bases between them. Germline V gene lookup returns CDR1 DFQATT and CDR2 SNEGSKA (reference sequence). CDR3 size: 14 residues. This CDR3 reads CSAQRDGYSYEQYF. The CDR3 DNA sequence: TGCAGTGCCCAACGGGACGGGTACTCCTACGAGCAGTACTTC.

In its sample, this clonotype ranks as medium-sized. The chain joins TRBV14 to TRBJ1-1; D ambiguous. V was cut by 2 bases and J by 4 bases, with 14 bases left in between. The germline V gene encodes CDR1 SGHDN and CDR2 FVKESK. The CDR3 sequence is 15 residues long. The CDR3 region has the DNA TGTGCCAGCAGCCAAAAACGGACCTGGAGCACTGAAGCTTTCTTT. It translates to CASSQKRTWSTEAFF.

This clonotype turned up a few times. V and J are TRBV7-2 and TRBJ2-1; tentative D call: TRBD2 (6 bases). The CDR3 is made up of 13 amino acids. CDR1 is SGHTA and CDR2 is FQGNSA in the germline V gene. V dropped 5 bases and J dropped 11 bases, with 16 bases sitting between them. This chain's CDR3 is CASSPLRGLQQFF. The CDR3 DNA reads TGTGCCAGCAGCCCACTACGGGGGTTACAGCAGTTCTTC. The entire variable domain, with the rest obtained from reference TRBV7-2 and TRBJ2-1, is as follows: GAGVSQSPSNKVTEKGKDVELRCDPISGHTALYWYRQSLGQGLEFLIYFQGNSAPDKSGLPSDRFSAERTGGSVSTLTIQRTQQEDSAVYLCASSPLRGLQQFFGPGTRLTVL.

This clonotype was seen a handful of times. The chain is built from TRBV20-1 and TRBJ1-1; 8 bases match TRBD1. The ends lost 6 bases at V and 4 bases at J; junction bases unmatched: 7. This CDR3 comprises 13 residues. Germline V gives CDR1 DFQATT, CDR2 SNEGSKA (reference sequence). The CDR3 bases are TGCAGTGCAGAGACAGGGGTTGGCACTGAAGCTTTCTTT. Its translation: CSAETGVGTEAFF.

The gene calls are TRBV4-1 and TRBJ2-3; no definite D call. Germline CDR1 reads MGHRA; CDR2 reads YSYEKL. The CDR3 has 15 amino acids. The germline V and J ends were trimmed by 4 bases and 2 bases, with 13 bases remaining between them. CDR3 sequence (DNA): TGCGCCAGCAGCCGTACATCACAGACCACAGATACGCAGTATTTT. This codes for CASSRTSQTTDTQYF.

This clonotype was detected ten times or more. The V gene is TRBV29-1, the J gene TRBJ2-1, with D tentatively TRBD2 (5 bases). CDR3 length: 16 residues. The V and J ends lost 2 bases and 3 bases respectively, with 17 bases between them. The germline V gene has CDR1 SQVTM and CDR2 ANQGSEA. The CDR3 here is CSVEYAAVIFYNEQFF. The DNA for the CDR3 is TGCAGCGTTGAATATGCAGCGGTTATCTTCTACAATGAGCAGTTCTTC.

V usage is TRBV28 and J usage is TRBJ1-5; D remains ambiguous. CDR1 and CDR2 from the germline V gene are MDHEN and SYDVKM. The CDR3 is 14 residues long. V dropped 3 bases and J dropped 1 base, with 7 bases sitting between them. The CDR3 sequence: CASSLIGSNQPQHF. CDR3 sequence (DNA): TGTGCCAGCAGTTTGATAGGGAGCAATCAGCCCCAGCATTTT.

The chain uses TRBV6-1 and TRBJ2-1; 13 bases are shared with TRBD2. This CDR3 spans 13 amino acids. The germline gives CDR1 MNHNS, CDR2 SASEGT. J was trimmed by 10 bases and V by 4 bases; bases with no gene match: 1. This CDR3 reads CASSGTSGGEQFF. CDR3 nucleotide sequence: TGTGCCAGCAGTGGGACTAGCGGGGGAGAGCAGTTCTTC.

The V and J genes are TRBV6-5 and TRBJ1-2, with 7 bases aligning to TRBD1. This CDR3 region has 13 residues. Trimming at V came to 6 bases and at J to 3 bases, leaving 4 bases not matched to a gene. Germline lookup yields CDR1 MNHEY and CDR2 SVGAGI. For the CDR3, the DNA is TGTGCCAGCAGAACCGACAGGGACTATGGCTACACCTTC. Protein sequence: CASRTDRDYGYTF.

This clonotype was seen a few times. V is TRBV9 and J is TRBJ2-1; no clear D. CDR1 is SGDLS and CDR2 is YYNGEE in the germline V gene. V gave up 0 bases and J gave up 6 bases, with 13 bases separating them. This CDR3 comprises 15 residues. The CDR3 protein is CASSVEARCVNEQFF. The CDR3 nucleotides read TGTGCCAGCAGCGTAGAGGCCCGGTGCGTCAATGAGCAGTTCTTC.

This clonotype was detected ten times or more. The chain couples TRBV29-1 to TRBJ1-1, with D possibly matching TRBD1 (6 bases). The ends were cut back, 3 bases at V and 4 bases at J, with 15 bases in the middle. Per germline, CDR1 SQVTM and CDR2 ANQGSEA. The CDR3 consists of 14 residues. CDR3: CSVEEGGMGTEAFF. CDR3 in DNA: TGCAGCGTTGAGGAGGGGGGTATGGGCACTGAAGCTTTCTTT.

This chain links TRBV20-1 with TRBJ2-3, with a possible D match to TRBD2 (5 bases). Trimming shortened V by 3 bases and J by 4 bases, and 11 bases separated the two germline ends. CDR3 length: 13 residues. CDR1 and CDR2 from the germline V gene are DFQATT and SNEGSKA (reference sequence). This CDR3 reads CSASGGHADTQYF. DNA of the CDR3: TGCAGTGCTAGTGGAGGTCATGCAGATACGCAGTATTTT.

This clonotype was picked up many times. The genes are TRBV6-6 and TRBJ1-2; D ambiguous. Trimming stripped 0 bases from V and 5 bases from J, with 10 bases between. The germline gives CDR1 MNHNY, CDR2 SVGAGI (reference sequence). This CDR3 has 14 residues. DNA of the CDR3: TGTGCCAGCAGTTACTCTACCCCTATGTATGGCTACACCTTC. Translated: CASSYSTPMYGYTF.

This clonotype was seen ten or more times. The chain uses TRBV7-2 and TRBJ2-3, with a possible D match to TRBD2 (5 bases). The CDR3 runs to 13 residues. The germline V gene encodes CDR1 SGHTA and CDR2 FQGNSA. Trimming removed 8 bases at V and 2 bases at J, with 11 bases between. This chain's CDR3 is CASGGQVTDTQYF. In DNA form, the CDR3 reads TGTGCCAGCGGAGGTCAGGTCACAGATACGCAGTATTTT.

The chain links TRBV6-1 to TRBJ1-1; D is unclear. The V gene lost 2 bases and the J gene lost 1 base, with 8 bases spanning the gap. CDR3 length equals 14 residues. Germline lookup yields CDR1 MNHNS and CDR2 SASEGT. The CDR3 DNA follows: TGTGCCAGCAGTGAAACGGCAGAGAACACTGAAGCTTTCTTT. It encodes CASSETAENTEAFF.

This chain links TRBV29-1 with TRBJ2-1, with a possible D match to TRBD2 (6 bases). V lost 4 bases and J lost 12, with 22 bases in between. The CDR3 is 14 amino acids. Germline assignment: CDR1 SQVTM and CDR2 ANQGSEA. Written as DNA, the CDR3 is TGCAGCGTTGCCATGGGCGGGATTGGAGGTTGGCAGTTCTTC. Translated: CSVAMGGIGGWQFF.

This clonotype has ten or more counts. This chain connects TRBV28 to TRBJ2-7; 9 bases align to TRBD2. This CDR3 is 16 amino acids long. The germline V gene has CDR1 MDHEN and CDR2 SYDVKM. Trimming at V came to 7 bases and at J to 6 bases, leaving 16 bases not matched to a gene. CDR3 in amino acids: CASTQRGGRALIEQYF. The CDR3 DNA follows: TGTGCCAGCACCCAAAGAGGCGGGAGGGCTCTGATCGAGCAGTACTTC.

This clonotype was detected many times. The rearrangement joins TRBV28 to TRBJ1-1, with D unclear. The CDR3 has 12 residues. Germline CDR1 MDHEN, CDR2 SYDVKM. The V end was cut by 6 bases, the J end by 7 bases, with 12 bases between. This chain's CDR3 is CASSPERVEAFF. As DNA, the CDR3 is TGTGCCAGCAGCCCCGAACGGGTTGAAGCTTTCTTT.

The V gene is TRBV7-2, the J gene TRBJ1-3, with D unresolved. The CDR3 consists of 14 residues. The ends were cut back, 4 bases at V and 2 bases at J, with 9 bases in the middle. Per the germline V gene, CDR1 is SGHTA and CDR2 is FQGNSA. CDR3 loop: CASSSASPGNTIYF. The CDR3 DNA reads TGTGCCAGCAGCTCGGCCTCACCTGGAAACACCATATATTTT.

This clonotype has only a few counts. This rearrangement joins TRBV29-1 to TRBJ2-1, with 7 bases matching TRBD1. CDR3 length equals 15 residues. Germline trimming cut 7 bases from V and 2 bases from J; bases unmatched to any gene: 11. Germline V lookup: CDR1 SQVTM, CDR2 ANQGSEA. CDR3 protein: CSAAGEGATYNEQFF. The CDR3 bases are TGCAGCGCAGCCGGTGAGGGGGCGACCTACAATGAGCAGTTCTTC.

This clonotype showed up many times. This sequence joins TRBV28 and TRBJ2-7; perhaps TRBD1 as D (6 bases). The CDR3 contains 15 residues. In germline, CDR1 is MDHEN, CDR2 SYDVKM. Trimming removed 6 bases at V and 1 base at J, with 16 bases between. CDR3 in DNA: TGTGCCAGCAGCCGATTGGACAGTAGATCCTACGAGCAGTACTTC. This sequence encodes CASSRLDSRSYEQYF.

In this sample, this clonotype turned up a few times. DNA of the CDR3: TGTGCCATCAGTGTTGGACGAATGAACACTGAAGCTTTCTTT. Protein sequence: CAISVGRMNTEAFF. The gene calls are TRBV10-3 and TRBJ1-1, with D unresolved. The CDR3 is 14 residues long. V lost 4 bases and J lost 0, with 9 bases in between. Germline CDR1 and CDR2: ENHRY and SYGVKD.